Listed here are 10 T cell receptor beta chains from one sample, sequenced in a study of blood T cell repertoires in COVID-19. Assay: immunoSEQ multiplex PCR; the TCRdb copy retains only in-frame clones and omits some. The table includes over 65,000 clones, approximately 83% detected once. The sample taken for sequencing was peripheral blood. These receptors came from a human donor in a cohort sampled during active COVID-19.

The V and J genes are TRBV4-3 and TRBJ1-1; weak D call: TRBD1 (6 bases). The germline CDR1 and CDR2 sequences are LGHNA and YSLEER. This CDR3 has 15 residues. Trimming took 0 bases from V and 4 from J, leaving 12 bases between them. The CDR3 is CASSQERGAGTEAFF. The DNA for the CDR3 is TGCGCCAGCAGCCAAGAGCGGGGGGCCGGCACTGAAGCTTTCTTT.

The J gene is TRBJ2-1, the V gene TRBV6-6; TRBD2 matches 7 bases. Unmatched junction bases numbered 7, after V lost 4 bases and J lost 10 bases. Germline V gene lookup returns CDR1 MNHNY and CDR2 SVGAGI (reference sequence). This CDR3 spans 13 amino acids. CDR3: CASSSPGGIEQFF. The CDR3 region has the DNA TGTGCCAGCAGTTCACCCGGGGGGATAGAGCAGTTCTTC.

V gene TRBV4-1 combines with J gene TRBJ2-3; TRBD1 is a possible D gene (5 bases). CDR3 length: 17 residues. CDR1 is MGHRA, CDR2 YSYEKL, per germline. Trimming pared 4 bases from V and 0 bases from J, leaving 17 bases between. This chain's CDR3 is CASSPSQGKPSTDTQYF. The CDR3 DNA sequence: TGCGCCAGCAGCCCTAGTCAGGGCAAACCTAGCACAGATACGCAGTATTTT.

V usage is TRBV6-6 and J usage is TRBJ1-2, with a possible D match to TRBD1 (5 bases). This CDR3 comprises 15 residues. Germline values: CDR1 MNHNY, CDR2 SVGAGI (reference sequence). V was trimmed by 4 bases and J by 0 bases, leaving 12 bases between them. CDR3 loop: CASSSRGQANYGYTF. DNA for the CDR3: TGTGCCAGCAGTTCTAGGGGCCAGGCTAACTATGGCTACACCTTC.

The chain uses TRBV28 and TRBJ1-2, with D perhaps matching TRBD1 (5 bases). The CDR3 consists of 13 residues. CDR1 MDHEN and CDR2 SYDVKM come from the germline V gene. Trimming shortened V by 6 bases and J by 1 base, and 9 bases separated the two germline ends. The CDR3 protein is CASRSGINYGYTF. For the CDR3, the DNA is TGTGCCAGCAGGTCAGGGATTAACTATGGCTACACCTTC.

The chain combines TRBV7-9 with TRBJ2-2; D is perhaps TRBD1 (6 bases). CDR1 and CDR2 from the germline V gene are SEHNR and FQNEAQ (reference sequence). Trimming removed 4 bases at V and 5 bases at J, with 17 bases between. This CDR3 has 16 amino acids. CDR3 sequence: CASSSETGRGTGELFF. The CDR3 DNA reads TGTGCCAGCAGCTCAGAAACAGGGCGAGGGACCGGGGAGCTGTTTTTT.

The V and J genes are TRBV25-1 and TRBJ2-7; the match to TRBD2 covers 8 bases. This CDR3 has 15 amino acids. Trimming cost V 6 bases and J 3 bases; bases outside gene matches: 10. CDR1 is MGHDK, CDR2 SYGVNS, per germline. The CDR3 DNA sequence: TGTGCCAGCAGCGAACAGCGGGGGTCGGGCTACGAGCAGTACTTC. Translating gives CASSEQRGSGYEQYF.

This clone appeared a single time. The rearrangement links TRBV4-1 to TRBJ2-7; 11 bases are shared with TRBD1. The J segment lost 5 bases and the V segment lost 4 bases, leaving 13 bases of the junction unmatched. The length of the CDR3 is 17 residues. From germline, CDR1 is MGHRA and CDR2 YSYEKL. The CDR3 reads CASSRQGSGTGGHEQYF. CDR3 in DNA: TGCGCCAGCAGCCGACAAGGATCCGGGACAGGGGGACACGAGCAGTACTTC.

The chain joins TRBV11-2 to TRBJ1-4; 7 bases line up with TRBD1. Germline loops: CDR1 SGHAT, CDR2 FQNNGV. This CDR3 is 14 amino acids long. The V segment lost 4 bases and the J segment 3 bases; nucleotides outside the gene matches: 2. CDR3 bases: TGTGCCAGCAGCTCGGACAGGTCTAATGAAAAACTGTTTTTT. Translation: CASSSDRSNEKLFF. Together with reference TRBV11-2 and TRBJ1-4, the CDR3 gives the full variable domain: EAGVAQSPRYKIIEKRQSVAFWCNPISGHATLYWYQQILGQGPKLLIQFQNNGVVDDSQLPKDRFSAERLKGVDSTLKIQPAKLEDSAVYLCASSSDRSNEKLFFGSGTQLSVL.

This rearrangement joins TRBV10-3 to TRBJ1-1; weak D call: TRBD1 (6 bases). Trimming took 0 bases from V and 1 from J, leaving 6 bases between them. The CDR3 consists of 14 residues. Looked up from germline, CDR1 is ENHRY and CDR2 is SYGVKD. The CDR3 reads CAISESGQNTEAFF. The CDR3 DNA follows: TGTGCCATCAGTGAGTCGGGACAGAACACTGAAGCTTTCTTT.